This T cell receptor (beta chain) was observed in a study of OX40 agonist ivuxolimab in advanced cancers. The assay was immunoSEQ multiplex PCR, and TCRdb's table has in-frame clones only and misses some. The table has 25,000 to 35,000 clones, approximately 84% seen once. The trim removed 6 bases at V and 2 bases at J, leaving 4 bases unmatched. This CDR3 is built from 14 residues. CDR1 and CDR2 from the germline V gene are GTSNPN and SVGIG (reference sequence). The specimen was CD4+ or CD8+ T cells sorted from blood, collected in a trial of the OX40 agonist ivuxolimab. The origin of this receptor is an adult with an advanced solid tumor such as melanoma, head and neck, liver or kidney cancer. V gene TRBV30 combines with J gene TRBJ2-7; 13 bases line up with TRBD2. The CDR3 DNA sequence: TGTGCCTGCGGACTAGCGGGAGTTACCTACGAGCAGTACTTC. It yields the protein CACGLAGVTYEQYF.